The 19 T cell receptor beta chains presented below share a single source sample, sequenced in a study of T cell responses to AZD1222 COVID-19 vaccine. The method was immunoSEQ multiplex PCR; TCRdb's version includes in-frame clones alone and lacks a portion of them. The sample contains roughly 160,000 clones, about 90% of which appear only once. Source: peripheral blood, taken on day 0 of AZD1222 vaccination. These receptors were taken from an adult in good health.

This sequence joins TRBV29-1 and TRBJ2-7, with D perhaps TRBD2 (6 bases). This CDR3 contains 13 residues. Germline CDR1 SQVTM, CDR2 ANQGSEA. Deletions cut 5 bases from V and 2 bases from J, with 13 bases between. CDR3 coding DNA: TGCAGCGTTCTCAGCGGAGGGCCCTACGAGCAGTACTTC. Translating it yields CSVLSGGPYEQYF.

The chain is built from TRBV19 and TRBJ1-1; D is uncertain. This CDR3 has 11 amino acids. With 3 bases removed from V and 4 bases from J, the gap between germline ends came to 3 bases. Germline V gives CDR1 LNHDA, CDR2 SQIVND (reference sequence). The CDR3 is CASSIFTEAFF. The CDR3 nucleotides are TGTGCCAGTAGTATTTTCACTGAAGCTTTCTTT.

This chain links TRBV7-2 with TRBJ2-6; possible D gene TRBD2, 5 bases. CDR3 length: 15 amino acids. CDR1 and CDR2 (germline): SGHTA, FQGNSA. V was shortened by 0 bases and J by 3 bases, with 6 bases between the two germline ends. Here the CDR3 DNA reads TGTGCCAGCAGCTTAGCACGGGATGGGGCCAACGTCCTGACTTTC. Translating it yields CASSLARDGANVLTF.

The chain joins TRBV21-1 to TRBJ2-4; the table's D call, TRBD2, was not checked against the DNA. TRBV21-1 is a pseudogene locus. The CDR3 consists of 17 residues. The CDR3 loop is CASTPRLAGRAKNIQYF. CDR3 nucleotide sequence: TGTGCCAGCACCCCAAGACTAGCGGGCCGAGCCAAAAACATTCAGTACTTC.

V gene TRBV15 combines with J gene TRBJ1-4; D uncertain. In germline, CDR1 is LNHNV, CDR2 YYDKDF (reference sequence). CDR3 length: 15 residues. V was shortened by 0 bases and J by 2 bases, with 7 bases between the two germline ends. CDR3 sequence (DNA): TGTGCCACCAGCAGAGAAAGGGAGACTAATGAAAAACTGTTTTTT. Amino acids: CATSRERETNEKLFF. Looking up the rest from reference TRBV15 and TRBJ1-4 gives the full variable domain: DAMVIQNPRYQVTQFGKPVTLSCSQTLNHNVMYWYQQKSSQAPKLLFHYYDKDFNNEADTPDNFQSRRPNTSFCFLDIRSPGLGDTAMYLCATSRERETNEKLFFGSGTQLSVL.

The chain uses TRBV27 and TRBJ1-3, with D unclear. Germline CDR1 reads MNHEY; CDR2 reads SMNVEV (reference sequence). Trimming shortened V by 2 bases and J by 6 bases, and 14 bases separated the two germline ends. The CDR3 runs 15 residues. CDR3 coding DNA: TGTGCCAGCAGTTTACACGCCGCTCTGAAAAACACCATATATTTT. Protein sequence: CASSLHAALKNTIYF.

The count of this clone is one. The rearrangement joins TRBV5-1 to TRBJ2-1, with 16 bases fitting TRBD2. The junction had 11 bases not matched to a gene; V was cut back by 5 bases and J by 6 bases. CDR1 is SGHRS, CDR2 YFSETQ, per germline. CDR3 length: 18 residues. CDR3 residues: CASSKPGLAGGPGNEQFF. CDR3 coding DNA: TGCGCCAGCAGTAAACCGGGACTAGCGGGAGGGCCCGGCAATGAGCAGTTCTTC.

The J gene is TRBJ2-1, the V gene TRBV9; D uncertain. The V end lost 3 bases, the J end lost 7 bases, and 23 bases lay between the germline ends. Germline-derived CDR1 and CDR2 are SGDLS and YYNGEE. The CDR3 length is 17 residues. CDR3 nucleotide sequence: TGTGCCAGCAGCGCTCAGCCTGATCTTCCTCCTACGAATGAGCAGTTCTTC. This codes for CASSAQPDLPPTNEQFF.

This chain joins TRBV7-6 and TRBJ1-5; D uncertain. Trimming removed 10 bases at V and 2 bases at J, with 12 bases between. The CDR3 is made up of 13 amino acids. Germline loops: CDR1 SGHVS, CDR2 FNYEAQ. CDR3 residues: CAKTMGGNQPQHF. CDR3 DNA: TGTGCCAAAACCATGGGTGGCAATCAGCCCCAGCATTTT.

This chain uses TRBV30 with TRBJ1-1; D ambiguous. CDR1 GTSNPN and CDR2 SVGIG come from the germline V gene (reference sequence). V gave up 3 bases and J gave up 4 bases, with 6 bases separating them. CDR3 length: 11 amino acids. The CDR3 coding sequence is TGTGCCTGGAGAGACCTCACTGAAGCTTTCTTT. Its translation: CAWRDLTEAFF.

The genes are TRBV19 and TRBJ1-5; 8 bases fit TRBD1. The CDR3 is 15 residues long. Germline CDR1 reads LNHDA; CDR2 reads SQIVND (reference sequence). Trimming took 5 bases from V and 0 from J; bases not matched to a gene: 3. CDR3 nucleotide sequence: TGTGCCAGTAGTCCTACAGGGGGTAGCAATCAGCCCCAGCATTTT. The encoded protein is CASSPTGGSNQPQHF.

The chain links TRBV3-1 (or the pseudogene TRBV3-2) to TRBJ2-2; D not certain. The germline gives CDR1 LGHDT, CDR2 YNNKEL (reference sequence). This CDR3 spans 12 amino acids. V dropped 3 bases and J dropped 1 base, with 0 bases sitting between them. CDR3 sequence: CASSQNTGELFF. The CDR3, as DNA: TGTGCCAGCAGCCAGAACACCGGGGAGCTGTTTTTT.

The chain employs TRBV5-1 and TRBJ2-1, with D maybe TRBD1 (9 bases). Trimming stripped 1 base from V and 8 bases from J, with 28 bases between. The CDR3 consists of 19 residues. Germline CDR1 SGHRS, CDR2 YFSETQ. CDR3 coding DNA: TGCGCCAGCAGCTTGTTGTGGACAGGGGTCCCGGGGGGGATGGATGAGCAGTTCTTC. This translates into CASSLLWTGVPGGMDEQFF.

The rearrangement joins TRBV10-1 to TRBJ2-7; 9 bases are a match to TRBD1. Germline-derived CDR1 and CDR2 are WNHNN and SYGVQD (reference sequence). V lost 0 bases and J lost 4; bases outside the gene matches: 4. There are 15 residues in the CDR3. In nucleotides, the CDR3 is TGCGCCAGCAGTGAGTCAGGGACAGGGATTTACGAGCAGTACTTC. Its protein product is CASSESGTGIYEQYF.

The chain carries TRBV18 and TRBJ2-2, with D possibly matching TRBD2 (6 bases). CDR3 length: 15 residues. The V end lost 5 bases, the J end lost 3 bases, and 13 bases lay between the germline ends. Per germline, CDR1 KGHSH and CDR2 LQKENI. CDR3 coding DNA: TGTGCCAGCTCATCCTCGGGACTTTACACCGGGGAGCTGTTTTTT. Translated: CASSSSGLYTGELFF.

J is TRBJ1-5 and V is TRBV11-2, with D possibly TRBD1 on 5 matching bases. This CDR3 comprises 18 residues. Trimming cost V 6 bases and J 2 bases, with 23 bases left between them. Germline V gene data show CDR1 as SGHAT and CDR2 as FQNNGV. The DNA for the CDR3 is TGTGCCAGCAGTAAGGATCGGGGGACCGGTTTTGGCAATCAGCCCCAGCATTTT. As protein: CASSKDRGTGFGNQPQHF.

The chain is built from TRBV2 and TRBJ1-4; TRBD1 agrees at 8 bases. This CDR3 contains 15 residues. The germline gives CDR1 SNHLY, CDR2 FYNNEI. The J segment lost 0 bases and the V segment lost 4 bases, leaving 1 base of the junction unmatched. CDR3 nucleotides: TGTGCCAGCAGTGGGGACAGGCCAACTAATGAAAAACTGTTTTTT. This gives the protein CASSGDRPTNEKLFF.

The chain employs TRBV5-1 and TRBJ2-1; D call uncertain. CDR3 length: 11 amino acids. Between the trimmed V and J ends, which lost 4 bases and 5 bases, there was a span of 4 bases. Per germline, CDR1 SGHRS and CDR2 YFSETQ. CDR3 coding DNA: TGCGCCAGCAGCGTGCACAATGAGCAGTTCTTC. Protein sequence: CASSVHNEQFF.

The CDR3 DNA reads TGTGCCAGCAGCTTCGGGCAGGGGGCGGGTAATGAGCAGTTCTTC. It encodes CASSFGQGAGNEQFF. The chain carries TRBV7-9 and TRBJ2-1; 8 bases align to TRBD1. V lost 3 bases, J lost 7 bases, and 8 bases stayed unmatched. The CDR3 loop spans 15 amino acids. The germline gives CDR1 SEHNR, CDR2 FQNEAQ (reference sequence).